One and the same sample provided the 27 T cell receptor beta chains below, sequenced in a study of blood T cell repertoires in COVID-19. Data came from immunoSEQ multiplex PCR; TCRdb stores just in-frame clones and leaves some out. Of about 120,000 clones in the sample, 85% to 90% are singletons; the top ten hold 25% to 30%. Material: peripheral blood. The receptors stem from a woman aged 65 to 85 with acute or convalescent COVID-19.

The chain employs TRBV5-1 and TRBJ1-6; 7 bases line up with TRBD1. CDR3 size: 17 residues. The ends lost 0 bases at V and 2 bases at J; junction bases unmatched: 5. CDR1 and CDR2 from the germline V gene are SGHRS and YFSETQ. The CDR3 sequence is CASSLGRDSTYNSPLHF. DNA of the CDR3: TGCGCCAGCAGCTTGGGACGGGACAGTACCTATAATTCACCCCTCCACTTT.

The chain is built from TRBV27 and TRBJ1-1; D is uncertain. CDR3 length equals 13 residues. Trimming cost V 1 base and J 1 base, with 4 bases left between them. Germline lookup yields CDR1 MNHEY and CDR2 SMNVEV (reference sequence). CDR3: CASSLYRNTEAFF. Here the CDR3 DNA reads TGTGCCAGCAGTTTATATCGGAACACTGAAGCTTTCTTT.

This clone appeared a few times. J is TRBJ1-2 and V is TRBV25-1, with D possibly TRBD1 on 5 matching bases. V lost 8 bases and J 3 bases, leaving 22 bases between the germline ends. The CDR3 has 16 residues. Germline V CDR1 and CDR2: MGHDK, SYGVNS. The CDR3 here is CASSPYLGGVDYGYTF. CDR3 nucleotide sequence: TGTGCCAGCTCCCCCTACCTTGGGGGGGTAGACTATGGCTACACCTTC.

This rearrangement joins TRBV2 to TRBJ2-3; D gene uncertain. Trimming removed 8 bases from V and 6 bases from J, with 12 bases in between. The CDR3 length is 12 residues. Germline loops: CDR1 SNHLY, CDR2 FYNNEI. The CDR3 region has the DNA TGTGCCAGCTCCGCCGGGTCGGATACGCAGTATTTT. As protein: CASSAGSDTQYF.

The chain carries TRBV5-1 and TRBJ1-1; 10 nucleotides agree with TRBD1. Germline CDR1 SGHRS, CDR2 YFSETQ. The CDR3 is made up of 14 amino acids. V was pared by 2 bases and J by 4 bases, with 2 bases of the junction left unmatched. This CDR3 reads CASSFRTGGTEAFF. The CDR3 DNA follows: TGCGCCAGCAGCTTTCGGACAGGGGGCACTGAAGCTTTCTTT.

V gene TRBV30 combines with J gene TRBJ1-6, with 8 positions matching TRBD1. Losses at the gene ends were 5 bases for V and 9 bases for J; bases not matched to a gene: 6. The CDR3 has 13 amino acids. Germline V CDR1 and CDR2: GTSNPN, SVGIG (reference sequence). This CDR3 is CAWGGQDLSPLHF. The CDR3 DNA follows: TGTGCCTGGGGGGGACAGGATCTTTCACCCCTCCACTTT.

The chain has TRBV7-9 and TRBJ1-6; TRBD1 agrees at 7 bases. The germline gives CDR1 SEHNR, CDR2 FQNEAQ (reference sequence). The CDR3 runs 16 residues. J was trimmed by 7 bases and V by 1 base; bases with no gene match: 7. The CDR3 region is CASSLGRGSLNSPLHF. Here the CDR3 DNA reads TGTGCCAGCAGCTTAGGCAGGGGGTCGTTGAATTCACCCCTCCACTTT.

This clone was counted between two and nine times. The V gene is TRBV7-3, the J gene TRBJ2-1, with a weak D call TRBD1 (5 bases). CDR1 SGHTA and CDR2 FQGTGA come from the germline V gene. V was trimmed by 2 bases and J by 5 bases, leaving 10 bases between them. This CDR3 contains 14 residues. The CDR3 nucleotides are TGTGCCAGCAGCTTAGCAGGGATCAACAATGAGCAGTTCTTC. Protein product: CASSLAGINNEQFF.

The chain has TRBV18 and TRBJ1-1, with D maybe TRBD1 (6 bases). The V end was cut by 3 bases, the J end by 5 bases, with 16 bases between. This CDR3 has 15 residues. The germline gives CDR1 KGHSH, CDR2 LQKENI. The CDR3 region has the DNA TGTGCCAGCTCACCCTTCCGGGACAAGGGGACTGAAGCTTTCTTT. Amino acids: CASSPFRDKGTEAFF.

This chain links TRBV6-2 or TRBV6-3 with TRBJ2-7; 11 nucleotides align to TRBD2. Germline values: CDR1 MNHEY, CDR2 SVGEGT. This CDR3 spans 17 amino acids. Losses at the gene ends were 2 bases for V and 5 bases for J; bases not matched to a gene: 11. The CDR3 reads CASSYRPSGGYSHEQYF. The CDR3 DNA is TGTGCCAGCAGTTACCGTCCTAGCGGGGGGTATTCTCACGAGCAGTACTTC.

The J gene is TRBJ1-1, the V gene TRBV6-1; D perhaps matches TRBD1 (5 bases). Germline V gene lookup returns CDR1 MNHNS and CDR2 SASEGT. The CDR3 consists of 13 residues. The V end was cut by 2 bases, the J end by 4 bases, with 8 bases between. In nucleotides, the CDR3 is TGTGCCAGCAGTGAACAGGGTGGCACTGAAGCTTTCTTT. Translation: CASSEQGGTEAFF.

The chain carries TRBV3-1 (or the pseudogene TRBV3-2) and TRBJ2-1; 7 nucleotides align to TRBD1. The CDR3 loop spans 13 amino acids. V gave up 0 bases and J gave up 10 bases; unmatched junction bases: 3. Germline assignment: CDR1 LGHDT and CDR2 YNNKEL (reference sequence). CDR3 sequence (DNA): TGTGCCAGCAGCCAAGATGGGGACAGCGAGCAGTTCTTC. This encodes CASSQDGDSEQFF.

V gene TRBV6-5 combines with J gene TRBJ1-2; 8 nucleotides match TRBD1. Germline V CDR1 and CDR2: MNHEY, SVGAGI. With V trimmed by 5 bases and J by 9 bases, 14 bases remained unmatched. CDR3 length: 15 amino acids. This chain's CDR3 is CASSHRDRRVKSYTF. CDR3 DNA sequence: TGTGCCAGCAGTCACCGGGACAGGCGGGTTAAGAGCTACACCTTC.

Here the CDR3 reads CASSHRREETQYF. The CDR3 DNA sequence: TGTGCCAGCAGCCACCGGAGAGAGGAGACCCAGTACTTC. The chain carries TRBV3-1 (or the pseudogene TRBV3-2) and TRBJ2-5; D ambiguous. Germline CDR1 is LGHDT and CDR2 is YNNKEL (reference sequence). The CDR3 is 13 amino acids. V was pared by 3 bases and J by 5 bases, with 10 bases between.

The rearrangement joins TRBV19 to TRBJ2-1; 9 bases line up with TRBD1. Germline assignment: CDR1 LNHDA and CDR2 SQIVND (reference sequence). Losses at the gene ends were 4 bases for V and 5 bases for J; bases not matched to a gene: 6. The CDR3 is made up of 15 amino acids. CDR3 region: CASSKVTGGHNEQFF. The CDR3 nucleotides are TGTGCCAGTAGTAAGGTGACAGGGGGTCACAATGAGCAGTTCTTC.

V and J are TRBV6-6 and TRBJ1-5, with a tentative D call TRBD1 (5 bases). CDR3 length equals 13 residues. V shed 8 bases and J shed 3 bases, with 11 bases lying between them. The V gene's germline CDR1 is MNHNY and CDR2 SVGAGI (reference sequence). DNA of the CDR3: TGTGCCAGCTCAACAGGAAACAATCAGCCCCAGCATTTT. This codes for CASSTGNNQPQHF.

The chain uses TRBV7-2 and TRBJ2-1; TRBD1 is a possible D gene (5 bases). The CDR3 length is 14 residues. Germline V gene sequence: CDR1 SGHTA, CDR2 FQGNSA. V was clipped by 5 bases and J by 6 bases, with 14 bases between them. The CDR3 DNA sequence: TGTGCCAGCAGCAAAAGGCGGCAGGGCAATGAGCAGTTCTTC. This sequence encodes CASSKRRQGNEQFF. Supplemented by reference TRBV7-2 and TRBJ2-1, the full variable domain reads GAGVSQSPSNKVTEKGKDVELRCDPISGHTALYWYRQSLGQGLEFLIYFQGNSAPDKSGLPSDRFSAERTGGSVSTLTIQRTQQEDSAVYLCASSKRRQGNEQFFGPGTRLTVL.

DNA for the CDR3: TGTGCCAGCAGCCAGGGGGGAGGAAACACCATATATTTT. Amino acids: CASSQGGGNTIYF. This chain connects TRBV3-1 (or the pseudogene TRBV3-2) to TRBJ1-3, with D perhaps TRBD1 (5 bases). Trimming took 3 bases from V and 4 from J, leaving 7 bases between them. Germline CDR1 reads LGHDT; CDR2 reads YNNKEL (reference sequence). The CDR3 consists of 13 residues.

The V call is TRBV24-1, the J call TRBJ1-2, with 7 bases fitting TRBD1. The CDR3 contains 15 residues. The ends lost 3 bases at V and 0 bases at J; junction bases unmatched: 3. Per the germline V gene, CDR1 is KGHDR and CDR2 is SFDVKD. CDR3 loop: CATSDDRVANYGYTF. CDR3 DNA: TGTGCCACCAGTGATGACAGGGTTGCTAACTATGGCTACACCTTC.

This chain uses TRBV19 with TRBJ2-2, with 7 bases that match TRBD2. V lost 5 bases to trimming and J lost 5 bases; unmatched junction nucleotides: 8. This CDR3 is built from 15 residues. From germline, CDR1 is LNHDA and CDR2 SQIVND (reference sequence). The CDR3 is CASSLAGVGTGELFF. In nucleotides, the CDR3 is TGTGCCAGTAGTCTGGCGGGGGTGGGAACCGGGGAGCTGTTTTTT. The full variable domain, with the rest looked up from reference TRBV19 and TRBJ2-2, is DGGITQSPKYLFRKEGQNVTLSCEQNLNHDAMYWYRQDPGQGLRLIYYSQIVNDFQKGDIAEGYSVSREKKESFPLTVTSAQKNPTAFYLCASSLAGVGTGELFFGEGSRLTVL.

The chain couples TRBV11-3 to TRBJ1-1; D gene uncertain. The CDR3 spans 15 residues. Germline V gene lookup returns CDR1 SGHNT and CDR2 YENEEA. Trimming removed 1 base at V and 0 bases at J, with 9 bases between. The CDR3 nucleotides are TGTGCCAGCAGCTTAGGTGCAGGAATGAACACTGAAGCTTTCTTT. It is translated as CASSLGAGMNTEAFF.

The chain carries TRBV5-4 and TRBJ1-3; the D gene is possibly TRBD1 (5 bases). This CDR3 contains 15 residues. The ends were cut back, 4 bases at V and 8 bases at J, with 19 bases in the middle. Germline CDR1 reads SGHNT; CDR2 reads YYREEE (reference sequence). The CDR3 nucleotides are TGTGCCAGCAGCCTCCGGGGGGACGAACCGTACACCATATATTTT. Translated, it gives CASSLRGDEPYTIYF.

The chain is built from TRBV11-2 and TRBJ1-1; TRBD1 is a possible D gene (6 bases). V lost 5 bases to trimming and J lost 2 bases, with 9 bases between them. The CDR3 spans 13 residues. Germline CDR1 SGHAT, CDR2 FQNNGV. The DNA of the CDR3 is TGTGCCAGCAGCCAGGACAGAAACACTGAAGCTTTCTTT. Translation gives CASSQDRNTEAFF.

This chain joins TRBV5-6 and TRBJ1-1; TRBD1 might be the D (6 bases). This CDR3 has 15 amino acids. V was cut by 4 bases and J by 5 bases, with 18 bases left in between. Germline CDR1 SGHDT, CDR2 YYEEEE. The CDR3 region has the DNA TGTGCCAGCAGCGGGACCGGGCCGAGGGGGACTGAAGCTTTCTTT. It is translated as CASSGTGPRGTEAFF.

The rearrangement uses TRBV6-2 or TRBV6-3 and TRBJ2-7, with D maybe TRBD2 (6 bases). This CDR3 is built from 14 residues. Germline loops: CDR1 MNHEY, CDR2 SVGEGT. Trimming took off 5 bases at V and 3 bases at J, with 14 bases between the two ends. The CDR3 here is CASSLGGFDYEQYF. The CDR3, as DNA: TGTGCCAGCAGTCTCGGGGGTTTTGACTACGAGCAGTACTTC.

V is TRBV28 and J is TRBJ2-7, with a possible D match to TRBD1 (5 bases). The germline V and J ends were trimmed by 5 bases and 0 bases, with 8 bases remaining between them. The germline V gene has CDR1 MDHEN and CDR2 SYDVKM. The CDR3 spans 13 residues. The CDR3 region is CASSTGFSYEQYF. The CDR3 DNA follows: TGTGCCAGCAGTACAGGTTTCTCCTACGAGCAGTACTTC.

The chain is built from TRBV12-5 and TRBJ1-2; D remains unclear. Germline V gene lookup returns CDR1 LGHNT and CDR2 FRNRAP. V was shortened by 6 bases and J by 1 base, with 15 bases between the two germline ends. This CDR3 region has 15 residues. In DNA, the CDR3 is TGTGCTAGTGGCCCTCACAGACTAATTAACTATGGCTACACCTTC. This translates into CASGPHRLINYGYTF.